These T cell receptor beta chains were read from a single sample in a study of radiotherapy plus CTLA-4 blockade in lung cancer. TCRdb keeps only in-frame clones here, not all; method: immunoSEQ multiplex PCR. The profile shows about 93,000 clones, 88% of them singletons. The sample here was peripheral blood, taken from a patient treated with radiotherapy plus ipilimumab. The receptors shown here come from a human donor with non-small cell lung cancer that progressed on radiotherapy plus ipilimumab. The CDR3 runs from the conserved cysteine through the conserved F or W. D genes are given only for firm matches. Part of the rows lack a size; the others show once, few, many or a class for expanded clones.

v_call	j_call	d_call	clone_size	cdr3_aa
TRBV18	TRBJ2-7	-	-	CASSTTLLEQYF
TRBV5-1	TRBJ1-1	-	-	CASSTDGTEAFF
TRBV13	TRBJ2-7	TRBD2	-	CASSLSARSRLAGGYEQYF
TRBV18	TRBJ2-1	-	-	CASSPLQSSYNEQFF
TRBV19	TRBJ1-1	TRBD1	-	CASSVRTGPSNTEAFF
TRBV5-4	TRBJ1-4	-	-	CASSVLGTANEKLFF
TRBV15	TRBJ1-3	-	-	CATSSADHGAGNTIYF
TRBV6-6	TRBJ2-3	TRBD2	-	CASGAGGPSDTQYF
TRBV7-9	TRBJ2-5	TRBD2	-	CASRPSGSGETQYF
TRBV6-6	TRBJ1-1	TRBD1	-	CASNAQGARDTEAFF
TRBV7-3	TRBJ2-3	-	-	CASSVGADTQYF
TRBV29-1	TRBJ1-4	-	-	CSVAAGDEKLFF
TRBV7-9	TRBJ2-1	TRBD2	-	CASSLPGGLYNEQFF
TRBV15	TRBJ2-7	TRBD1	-	CATSRGTGVKYEQYF
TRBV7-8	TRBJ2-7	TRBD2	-	CASSSRGGFDEQYF
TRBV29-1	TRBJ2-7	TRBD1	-	CSARPGQGYEQYF
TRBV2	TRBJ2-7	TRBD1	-	CASKPGTVNYEQYF
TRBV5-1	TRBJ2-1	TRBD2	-	CASSQKRESYNEQFF
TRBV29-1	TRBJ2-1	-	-	CSVGDSGNEQFF
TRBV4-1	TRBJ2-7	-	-	CASSQGDSYEQYF
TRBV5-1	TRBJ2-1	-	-	CASSLAVGAREQFF
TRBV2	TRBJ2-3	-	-	CASSRRPAGNTDTQYF
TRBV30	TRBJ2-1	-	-	CAWSVVSLKYNEQFF
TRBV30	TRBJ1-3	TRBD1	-	CAWRRGRQGGNTIYF
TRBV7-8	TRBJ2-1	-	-	CASSSGTPAMRYNEQFF
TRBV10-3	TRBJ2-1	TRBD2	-	CAISPKLERGDNEQFF
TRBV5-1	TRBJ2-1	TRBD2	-	CASSSNGRSAINEQFF
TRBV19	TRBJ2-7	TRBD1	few	CASSIGQGESREQYF
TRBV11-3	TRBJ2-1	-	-	CASSQSGIYNEQFF
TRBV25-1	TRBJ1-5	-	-	CASKGNQPQHF
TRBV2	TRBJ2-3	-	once	CASSDSWAGSDTQYF
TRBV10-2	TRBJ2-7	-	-	CASSGREPDEQYF
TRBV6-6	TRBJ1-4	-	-	CASSYLGSDEKLFF
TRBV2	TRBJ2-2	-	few	CASSDFGELFF
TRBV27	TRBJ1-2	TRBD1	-	CASSRQGGNYGYTF
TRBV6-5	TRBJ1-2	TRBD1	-	CASSYRDRGIYGYTF
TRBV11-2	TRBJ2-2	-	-	CASSLAGGPTGELFF
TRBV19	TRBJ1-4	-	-	CASSGPTGQKATNEKLFF
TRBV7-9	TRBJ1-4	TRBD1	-	CASSWGQLNKKLFF
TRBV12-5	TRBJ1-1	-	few	CASGLVVSSGGTEAFF
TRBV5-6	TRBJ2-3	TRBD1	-	CASSFSVGGADTQYF
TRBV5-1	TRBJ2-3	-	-	CASSLALGQTDTQYF
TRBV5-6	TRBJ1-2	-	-	CASSENRDGYGYTF
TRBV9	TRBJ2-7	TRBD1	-	CASSIGTGVYEQYF
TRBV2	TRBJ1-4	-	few	CASSPPGEKLFF
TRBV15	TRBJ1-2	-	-	CATGDRGFVGYTF
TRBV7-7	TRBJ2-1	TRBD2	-	CASNFLAGALNEQFF
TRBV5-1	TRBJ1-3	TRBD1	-	CASSLRQGGSGNTIYF
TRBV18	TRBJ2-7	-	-	CASSPERHYEQYF